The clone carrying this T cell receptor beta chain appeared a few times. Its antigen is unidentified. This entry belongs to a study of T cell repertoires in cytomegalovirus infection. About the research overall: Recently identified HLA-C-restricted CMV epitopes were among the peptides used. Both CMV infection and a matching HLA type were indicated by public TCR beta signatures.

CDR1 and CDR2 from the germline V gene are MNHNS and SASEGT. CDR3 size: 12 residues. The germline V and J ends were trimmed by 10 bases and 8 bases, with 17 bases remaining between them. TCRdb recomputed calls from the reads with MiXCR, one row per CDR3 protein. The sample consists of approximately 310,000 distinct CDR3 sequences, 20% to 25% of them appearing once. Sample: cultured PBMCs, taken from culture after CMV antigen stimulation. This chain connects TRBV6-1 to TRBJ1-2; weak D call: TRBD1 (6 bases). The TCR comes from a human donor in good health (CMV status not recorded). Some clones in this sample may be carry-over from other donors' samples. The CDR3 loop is CATKTGILGYTF. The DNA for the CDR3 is TGTGCCACCAAAACAGGGATTTTGGGCTACACCTTC.